This note documents a single T cell receptor (beta chain) sequence. The sample comes from a study of blood T cell repertoires in COVID-19. Overall study context: Specimens from acute and convalescent COVID-19 originated in the United States, Italy and Spain. The cDNA or gDNA used as material had been derived from T cells, B-cell-depleted T cells, or PBMCs.

Study processing details: Amplification of reference gene primers was used by the study to estimate nucleated cell counts. Profiled with immunoSEQ multiplex PCR; TCRdb holds only in-frame clones, not every one. V and J calls plus clone size are reproduced from that table; the DNA served to infer D and trimming. This sample has 310,000 or so clones, with approximately 82% found just once. Germline assignment: CDR1 LNHDA and CDR2 SQIVND (reference sequence). This CDR3 comprises 12 residues. V lost 8 bases and J 7 bases, leaving 11 bases between the germline ends. The TCR originated in a woman aged 45-65 years with acute or convalescent COVID-19. This chain connects TRBV19 to TRBJ1-4; D is ambiguous. Sequencing input: peripheral blood. The CDR3 nucleotides are TGTGCCAGTGGCCGACACCGTGAAAAACTGTTTTTT. Protein: CASGRHREKLFF. Filled out from reference TRBV19 and TRBJ1-4, the complete variable domain reads DGGITQSPKYLFRKEGQNVTLSCEQNLNHDAMYWYRQDPGQGLRLIYYSQIVNDFQKGDIAEGYSVSREKKESFPLTVTSAQKNPTAFYLCASGRHREKLFFGSGTQLSVL.